Reported below is one T cell receptor beta chain. Antigen specificity is unknown. The data stem from a study of T cell responses to AZD1222 COVID-19 vaccine. General study points: Just five to seven people given AZD1222 tested seropositive at baseline. Researchers took repertoire samples only after the peak T cell response had come. Clonal diversity was possibly underestimated, and white British individuals and females predominated among donors.

This CDR3 has 14 residues. V gave up 3 bases and J gave up 3 bases, with 9 bases separating them. Germline CDR1 is WNHNN and CDR2 is SYGVQD (reference sequence). TCRdb keeps only in-frame clones here, not all; method: immunoSEQ multiplex PCR. Seen here are 150,000 to 200,000 clones, 75% to 95% observed once, and the top ten hold about 1.6%. The rearrangement uses TRBV10-1 and TRBJ2-1; weak D call: TRBD2 (6 bases). The sequences come from peripheral blood, collected on day 0 of AZD1222 vaccination. This TCR was recovered from an adult in good health. In DNA, the CDR3 is TGCGCCAGCAGTGATGGGGGGAGCTACAATGAGCAGTTCTTC. It specifies CASSDGGSYNEQFF.